This entry is about one T cell receptor beta chain. The data stem from a study of OX40 agonist ivuxolimab in advanced cancers. Study-wide background: Patients were dosed with the agonistic anti-OX40 (CD134) antibody ivuxolimab. Prior checkpoint blockade (anti-PD-1, anti-PD-L1 or anti-CTLA-4) was permitted; 40% had it.

The CDR3 loop spans 16 amino acids. V lost 6 bases, J lost 4 bases, and 13 bases stayed unmatched. Germline V lookup: CDR1 SGHAT, CDR2 FQNNGV. Blood was sampled at baseline, cycle 4 day 1, and cycle 7 day 1. The assay was immunoSEQ multiplex PCR, and TCRdb's table has in-frame clones only and misses some. Of 70,000 to 90,000 clones detected, around 82% appear once; the ten largest clones hold under 7%. This sequence was found in an adult with an advanced solid tumor such as melanoma, head and neck, liver or kidney cancer. The starting material was CD4+ or CD8+ T cells sorted from blood, obtained in a trial of the OX40 agonist ivuxolimab. The chain combines TRBV11-2 with TRBJ1-2, with 8 positions matching TRBD1. CDR3 loop: CASSSGQGFVGYGYTF. The CDR3, as DNA: TGTGCCAGCAGTTCCGGACAGGGTTTCGTGGGCTATGGCTACACCTTC.